This T cell receptor (beta chain) emerged from a study of shared T cell receptors in the human thymus (dated by TCRdb to about 2021). Notes on the research overall: The study examined how self-reactive, shared T-cell receptor alpha chains are generated in the human thymus.

Library prep was done by the immunoSEQ multiplex PCR assay. Entries here come from immuneACCESS through TCRdb and include only in-frame sequences with V and J called. Some clones fail to appear in such tables; in the studies checked, an unresolved V gene covers under half of the shortfall, and the cause of the remainder is unknown. The sample yields 500,000 to 850,000 clones; more than 70% were counted once. The ten top clones hold 0.009% to 0.0095% of the sample. Relative to germline, V is 1 base shorter and J is 3 bases shorter, with 17 bases between their ends. CDR3 length: 16 amino acids, cysteine to phenylalanine. The read is trimmed to its CDR3 DNA, 48 bases read in frame from base 1. CDR1 SGHRS and CDR2 YFSETQ were looked up in the germline V gene. To note about this clone: This receptor's antigen is unknown. No per-base quality is available; no much larger clone lies one base away.

These same records also appear under a second study, on human thymus T cells. As that second paper reports: Donors were immunologically healthy infants undergoing open corrective cardiac surgery for congenital heart defects in Finland. The thymus tissue came from surgical resects taken out during corrective cardiac surgery. Usage of V and J gene segments appeared to be biased in both the thymic and the peripheral blood repertoires. According to the related research, thymic TCR repertoires were highly overlapping among unrelated individuals. The study described the TCR alpha and beta repertoires in under 10 infant thymus samples and a handful of matching peripheral blood samples. Donor ages ranged from about 6 to 250 days, and the cohort comprised six male and a couple of female infants. After being mechanically released from the tissue, thymocytes were kept at -70 degrees C in pellets of about 8.5-34 million cells. A QIAsymphony instrument was used to extract genomic DNA from frozen cell pellets. The immunoSEQ multiplex PCR assay was used to amplify the TCRB and TCRAD loci from a standardized quantity of quality-controlled genomic DNA. The amplicons covered the V(D)J region and were long enough to include the CDR3 and to identify the V and J genes. Amplicon sequencing was performed on an Illumina platform through the commercial immunoSEQ service. Corrections for primer bias and sequencing errors followed previously described methods, while TCRAD and TCRB definitions were based on the IMGT database. immunoSEQ Analyzer 3.0 and VDJTools were used for repertoire analysis, which covered basic statistics, V/J segment usage, diversity estimates, rarefaction and pairwise overlap. To estimate diversity, the Chao1, ChaoE, Efron-Thisted, Shannon and inverse Simpson indices were applied, and diversity was also estimated on datasets down-sampled to the smallest sample. Repertoire overlap was assessed by strict matching of CDR3 nucleotide sequence, V gene and J gene, and clustering was done by Jaccard-based multidimensional scaling. On average, thymus samples yielded approximately 780,000 unique TCRB clonotypes, whereas blood samples yielded some 92,000.

This chain is built from TRBV5-1 and TRBJ2-7, with a weak D call of TRBD2 (6 bases match). The receptor was isolated from a boy less than two years old with a congenital heart defect. Donor details come from another sample of the same person, matched by shared clones. Sequencing was done on a sample of thymocytes. The sequenced DNA: TGCGCCAGCAGCTTGCCCCTAGCGTCAACCGACTACGAGCAGTACTTC. It is translated as CASSLPLASTDYEQYF.